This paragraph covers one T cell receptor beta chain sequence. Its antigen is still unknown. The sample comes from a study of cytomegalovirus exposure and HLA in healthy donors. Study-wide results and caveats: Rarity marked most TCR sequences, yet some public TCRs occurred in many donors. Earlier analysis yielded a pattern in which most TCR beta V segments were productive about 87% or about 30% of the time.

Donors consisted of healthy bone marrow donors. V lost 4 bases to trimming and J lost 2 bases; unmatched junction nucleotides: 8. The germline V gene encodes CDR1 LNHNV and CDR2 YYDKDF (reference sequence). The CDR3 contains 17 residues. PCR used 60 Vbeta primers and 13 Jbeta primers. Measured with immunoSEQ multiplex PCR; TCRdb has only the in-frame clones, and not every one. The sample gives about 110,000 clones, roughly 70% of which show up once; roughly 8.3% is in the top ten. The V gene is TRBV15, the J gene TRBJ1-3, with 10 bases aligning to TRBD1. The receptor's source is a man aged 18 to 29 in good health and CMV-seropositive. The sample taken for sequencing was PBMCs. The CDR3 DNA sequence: TGTGCCACCAGCACATCATACGGGACAGGGGCTGGAAACACCATATATTTT. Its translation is CATSTSYGTGAGNTIYF.